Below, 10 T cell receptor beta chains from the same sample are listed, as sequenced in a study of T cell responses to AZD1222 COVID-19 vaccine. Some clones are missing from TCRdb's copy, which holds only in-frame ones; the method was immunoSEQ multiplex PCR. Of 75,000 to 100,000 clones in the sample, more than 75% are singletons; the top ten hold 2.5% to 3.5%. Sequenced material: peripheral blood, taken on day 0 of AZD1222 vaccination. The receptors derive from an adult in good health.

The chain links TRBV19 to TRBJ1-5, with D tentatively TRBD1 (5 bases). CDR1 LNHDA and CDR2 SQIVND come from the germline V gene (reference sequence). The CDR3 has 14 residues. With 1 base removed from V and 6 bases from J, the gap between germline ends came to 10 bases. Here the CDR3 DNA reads TGTGCCAGTAGTATAGCGCAGGGTTCTCAGCCCCAGCATTTT. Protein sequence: CASSIAQGSQPQHF.

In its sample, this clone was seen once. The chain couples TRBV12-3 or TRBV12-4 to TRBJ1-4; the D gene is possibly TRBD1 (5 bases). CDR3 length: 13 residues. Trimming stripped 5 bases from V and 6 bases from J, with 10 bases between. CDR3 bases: TGTGCCAGCAGTAAGGGGACGGATGAAAAACTGTTTTTT. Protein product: CASSKGTDEKLFF.

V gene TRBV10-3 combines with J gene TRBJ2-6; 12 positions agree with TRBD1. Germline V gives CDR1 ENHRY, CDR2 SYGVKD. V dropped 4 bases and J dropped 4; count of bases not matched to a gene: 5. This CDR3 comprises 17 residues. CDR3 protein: CAISAGTGGSGANVLTF. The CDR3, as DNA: TGTGCCATCAGTGCCGGGACAGGGGGCTCCGGGGCCAACGTCCTGACTTTC.

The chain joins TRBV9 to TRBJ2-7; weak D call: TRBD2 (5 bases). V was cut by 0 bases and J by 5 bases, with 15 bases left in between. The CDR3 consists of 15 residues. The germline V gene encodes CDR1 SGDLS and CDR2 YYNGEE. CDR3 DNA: TGTGCCAGCAGCGTAGCGGTGGACTCGACTCACGAGCAGTACTTC. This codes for CASSVAVDSTHEQYF.

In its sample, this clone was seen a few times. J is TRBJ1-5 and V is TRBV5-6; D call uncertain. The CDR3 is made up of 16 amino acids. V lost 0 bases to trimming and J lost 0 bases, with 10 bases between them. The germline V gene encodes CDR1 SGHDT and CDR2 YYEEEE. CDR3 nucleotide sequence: TGTGCCAGCAGCTTGGGAACGCGATTTAGCAATCAGCCCCAGCATTTT. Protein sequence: CASSLGTRFSNQPQHF.

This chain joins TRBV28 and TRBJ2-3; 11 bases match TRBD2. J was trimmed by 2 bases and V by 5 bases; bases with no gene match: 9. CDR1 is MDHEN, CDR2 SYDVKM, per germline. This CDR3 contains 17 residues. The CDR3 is CASSKFPGLADTDTQYF. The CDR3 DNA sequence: TGTGCCAGCAGTAAATTTCCGGGACTAGCGGACACAGATACGCAGTATTTT. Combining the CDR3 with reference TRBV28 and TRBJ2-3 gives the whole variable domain DVKVTQSSRYLVKRTGEKVFLECVQDMDHENMFWYRQDPGLGLRLIYFSYDVKMKEKGDIPEGYSVSREKKERFSLILESASTNQTSMYLCASSKFPGLADTDTQYFGPGTRLTVL.

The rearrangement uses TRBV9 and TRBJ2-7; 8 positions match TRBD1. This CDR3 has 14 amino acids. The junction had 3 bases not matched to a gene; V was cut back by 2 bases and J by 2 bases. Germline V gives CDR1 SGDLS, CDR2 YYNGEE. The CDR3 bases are TGTGCCAGCAGCGTGGAGGACAGGGCCTACGAGCAGTACTTC. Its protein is CASSVEDRAYEQYF.

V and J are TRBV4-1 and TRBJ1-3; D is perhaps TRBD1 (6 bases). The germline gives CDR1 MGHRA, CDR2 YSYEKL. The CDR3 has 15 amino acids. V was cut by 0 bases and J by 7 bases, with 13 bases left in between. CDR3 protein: CASSQEGGFYNTIYF. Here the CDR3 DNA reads TGCGCCAGCAGCCAAGAAGGGGGTTTTTATAACACCATATATTTT.

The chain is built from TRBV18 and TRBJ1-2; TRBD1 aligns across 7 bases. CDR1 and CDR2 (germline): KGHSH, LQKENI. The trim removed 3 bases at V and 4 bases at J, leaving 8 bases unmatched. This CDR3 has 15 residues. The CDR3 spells CASSPPGTVLYGYTF. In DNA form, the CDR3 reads TGTGCCAGCTCACCGCCCGGGACAGTCCTCTATGGCTACACCTTC.

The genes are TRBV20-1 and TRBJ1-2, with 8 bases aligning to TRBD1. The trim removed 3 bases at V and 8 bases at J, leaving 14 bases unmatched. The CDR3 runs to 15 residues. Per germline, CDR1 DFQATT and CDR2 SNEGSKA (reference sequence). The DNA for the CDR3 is TGCAGTGCTAGTCTCGGACAGGGCAACGGAATCGGCTACACCTTC. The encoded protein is CSASLGQGNGIGYTF.